The clone carrying this T cell receptor (beta chain) was seen repeatedly, ten times or more. Each CDR3 protein gets one entry after TCRdb re-called the RT-PCR reads with MiXCR. The sample has about 300,000 distinct CDR3 sequences, 21% seen once; the top ten hold more than 8.5%. This sample was taken from a study of response to subunit inactivated influenza vaccine. Germline V lookup: CDR1 MNHEY, CDR2 SMNVEV (reference sequence). The germline V and J ends were trimmed by 6 bases and 0 bases, with 11 bases remaining between them. The CDR3 has 14 amino acids. The sequencing here drew on PBMCs from blood, taken about 20 months after vaccination. The receptor's source is a man between 50 and 70 years old who received an inactivated influenza vaccine. This chain joins TRBV27 and TRBJ1-1; D gene uncertain. The CDR3 region is CASSQTGMNTEAFF. CDR3 bases: TGTGCCAGCAGCCAGACGGGGATGAACACTGAAGCTTTCTTT.